This TCR beta chain is from a study of blood T cell repertoires in COVID-19. As for the study in general: Whether acute or convalescent, the COVID-19 samples came from the United States, Italy and Spain. Sample material is recorded as cDNA or gDNA derived from T cells, B-cell-depleted T cells, or PBMCs.

The CDR3 has 13 amino acids. Germline-derived CDR1 and CDR2 are LGHDT and YNNKEL (reference sequence). Trimming removed 3 bases at V and 4 bases at J, with 8 bases between. Authors' data handling: Estimation of nucleated cell counts was performed using reference gene primer amplification. Profiling relied on immunoSEQ multiplex PCR, and the TCRdb table lists in-frame clones only, not all of them. V, J and clone size are taken as reported in that table, and D and trimming were inferred from the DNA itself. The top ten clones hold about a sixth of a sample with about 62,000 clones, 80% to 90% of them seen once.

This sequence originates from a woman aged 55-70 years with COVID-19, enrolled during active disease. The V gene is TRBV3-1 (or the pseudogene TRBV3-2), the J gene TRBJ2-3, with D perhaps TRBD2 (6 bases). The specimen sequenced was peripheral blood. This CDR3 reads CASSHRLADTQYF. CDR3 nucleotides: TGTGCCAGCAGCCACCGACTAGCAGATACGCAGTATTTT.